The table lists the clone carrying this TCR beta chain with many counts. Its antigen remains unidentified. This sample was taken from a study of response to subunit inactivated influenza vaccine. Overall study results and limits: Only a handful of new T cells, the authors suggested, are recruited with each seasonal influenza vaccination.

TCRdb fed the RT-PCR reads into MiXCR, producing one record per CDR3 protein. The table has roughly 700,000 distinct CDR3 sequences, 15% to 19% seen once. This CDR3 comprises 17 residues. The germline V gene has CDR1 SNHLY and CDR2 FYNNEI. V shed 2 bases, J shed 0 bases, and the junction held 7 bases outside the gene matches. The chain combines TRBV2 with TRBJ2-4, with TRBD1 identical over 7 bases. The material was PBMCs from blood, obtained less than 13 days after vaccination. The source is a man aged 50-59 years who received an inactivated influenza vaccine. CDR3 in amino acids: CASSEPRQGPAKNIQYF. The DNA for the CDR3 is TGTGCCAGCAGTGAACCGAGACAGGGACCAGCCAAAAACATTCAGTACTTC. The full variable domain, completed using reference TRBV2 and TRBJ2-4, is EPEVTQTPSHQVTQMGQEVILRCVPISNHLYFYWYRQILGQKVEFLVSFYNNEISEKSEIFDDQFSVERPDGSNFTLKIRSTKLEDSAMYFCASSEPRQGPAKNIQYFGAGTRLSVL.